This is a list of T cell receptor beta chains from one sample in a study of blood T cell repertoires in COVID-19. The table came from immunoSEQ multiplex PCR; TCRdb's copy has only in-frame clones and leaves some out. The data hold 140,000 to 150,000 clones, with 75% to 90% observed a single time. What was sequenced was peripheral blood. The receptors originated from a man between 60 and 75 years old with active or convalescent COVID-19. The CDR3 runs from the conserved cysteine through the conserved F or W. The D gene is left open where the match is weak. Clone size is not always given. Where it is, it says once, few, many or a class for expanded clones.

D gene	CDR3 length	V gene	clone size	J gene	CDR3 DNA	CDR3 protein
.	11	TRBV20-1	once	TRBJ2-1	TGCAGTGCTAGAGACCCGTTTGAGCAGTTCTTC	CSARDPFEQFF
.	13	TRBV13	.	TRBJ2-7	TGTGCCAGCGAAGGCCGGGAAACCTACGAGCAGTACTTC	CASEGRETYEQYF
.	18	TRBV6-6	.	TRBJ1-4	TGTGCCAGCAGTCCCTCCGCCAGGGGTCTTGCAACTAATGAAAAACTGTTTTTT	CASSPSARGLATNEKLFF
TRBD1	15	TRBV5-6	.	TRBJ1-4	TGTGCCAGCAGCTTCGACAGGGGGCTAGGCGAAAAACTGTTTTTT	CASSFDRGLGEKLFF
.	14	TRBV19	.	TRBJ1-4	TGTGCCAGTAGCCCCAGGGGCACTAATGAAAAACTGTTTTTT	CASSPRGTNEKLFF
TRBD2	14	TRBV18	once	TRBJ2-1	TGTGCCAGCATCCTAGCGGGAGCATACAATGAGCAGTTCTTC	CASILAGAYNEQFF
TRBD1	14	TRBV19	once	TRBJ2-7	TGTGCCAGTAGTATCGGGACAGGGGCCTACGAGCAGTACTTC	CASSIGTGAYEQYF
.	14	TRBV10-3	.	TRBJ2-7	TGTGCCATCAGTGTCGCAGGTCGCTCCTACGAGCAGTACTTC	CAISVAGRSYEQYF
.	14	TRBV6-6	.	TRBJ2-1	TGTGCCAGCAGTTACTCGACTGCCGCGAATGAGCAGTTCTTC	CASSYSTAANEQFF
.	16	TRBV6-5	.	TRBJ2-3	TGTGCCAGCAGTTACTCCGGCAGGGGAAGCACAGATACGCAGTATTTT	CASSYSGRGSTDTQYF
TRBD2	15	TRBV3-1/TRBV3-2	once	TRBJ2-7	TGTGCCAGCAGCCCCACTAGCGGGAGGGCCTACGAGCAGTACTTC	CASSPTSGRAYEQYF
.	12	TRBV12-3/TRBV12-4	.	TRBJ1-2	TGTGCCAGCAGCTCCGAGGCCCATGGCTACACCTTC	CASSSEAHGYTF
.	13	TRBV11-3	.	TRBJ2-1	TGTGCCAGCAGCTCGCGGGGGCTGAATGAGCAGTTCTTC	CASSSRGLNEQFF
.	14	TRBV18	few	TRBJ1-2	TGTGCCAGCTCACCCCTTCGAGAGACGGGAGGCTACACCTTC	CASSPLRETGGYTF
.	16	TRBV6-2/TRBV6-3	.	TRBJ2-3	TGTGCCAGCAGTTACGGGGCCACGGGTCACACAGATACGCAGTATTTT	CASSYGATGHTDTQYF
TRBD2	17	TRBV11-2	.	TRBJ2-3	TGTGCCAGCAGCTTCAGACTAGCGGGAGGAGGCACAGATACGCAGTATTTT	CASSFRLAGGGTDTQYF
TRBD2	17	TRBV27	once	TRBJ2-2	TGTGCCAGCAGTCTGGCTAGCGGGAGGGCCATGAGCGGGGAGCTGTTTTTT	CASSLASGRAMSGELFF
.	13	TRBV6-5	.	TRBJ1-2	TGTGCCAGCAGACCCGGGGGGATGTATGGCTACACCTTC	CASRPGGMYGYTF
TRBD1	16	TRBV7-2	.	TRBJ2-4	TGTGCCAGCAGCTATTACAGGGGGCGCCGTGGAAACATTCAGTACTTC	CASSYYRGRRGNIQYF
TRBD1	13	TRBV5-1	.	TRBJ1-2	TGCGCCAGCAGCTCGGGACAGAACTATGGCTACACCTTC	CASSSGQNYGYTF
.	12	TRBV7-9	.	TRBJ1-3	TGTGCCAGCAGCTCGAACAGCAACACCATATATTTT	CASSSNSNTIYF
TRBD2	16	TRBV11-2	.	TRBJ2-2	TGTGCCAGCAGCTTAGGGGTTAGCGGGGGGTCCGGGGAGCTGTTTTTT	CASSLGVSGGSGELFF
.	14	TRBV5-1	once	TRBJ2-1	TGCGCCAGCAGCTTGGCCAGGGGTGGCCATGAGCAGTTCTTC	CASSLARGGHEQFF
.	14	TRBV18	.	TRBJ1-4	TGTGCCAGCTCACTTGGGAGTTTTAATGAAAAACTGTTTTTT	CASSLGSFNEKLFF
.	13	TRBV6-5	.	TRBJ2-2	TGTGCCAGCAGTCAAACAGGGCACGGGGAGCTGTTTTTT	CASSQTGHGELFF
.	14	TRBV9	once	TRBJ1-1	TGTGCCAGCAGCGTAGGACACCTGAACACTGAAGCTTTCTTT	CASSVGHLNTEAFF
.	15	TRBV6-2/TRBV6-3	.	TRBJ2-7	TGTGCCAGCAGTTACGCCGGGACACCCTCCTACGAGCAGTACTTC	CASSYAGTPSYEQYF
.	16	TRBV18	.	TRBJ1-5	TGTGCCAGCTCACCCGGGGAGGGGGGACGCAATCAGCCCCAGCATTTT	CASSPGEGGRNQPQHF
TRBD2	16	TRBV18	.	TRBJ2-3	TGTGCCAGCTCACCGTGGACTAGCGGGAGCACAGATACGCAGTATTTT	CASSPWTSGSTDTQYF
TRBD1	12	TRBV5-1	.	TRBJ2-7	TGCGCCAGCAGCTGGACAGGCGCCGAGCAGTACTTC	CASSWTGAEQYF
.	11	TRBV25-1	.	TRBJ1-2	TGTGCCAGCAGCTTTAACTATGGCTACACCTTC	CASSFNYGYTF
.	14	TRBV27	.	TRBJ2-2	TGTGCCAGCAGTTTAGCCAGGGGAACCGGGGAGCTGTTTTTT	CASSLARGTGELFF
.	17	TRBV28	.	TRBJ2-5	TGTGCCAGCAGTCCCGCCCGGGCGGGCCTGGGGCAAGAGACCCAGTACTTC	CASSPARAGLGQETQYF
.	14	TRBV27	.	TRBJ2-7	TGTGCCAGCAGTTTATCGCGGAACTCCTACGAGCAGTACTTC	CASSLSRNSYEQYF
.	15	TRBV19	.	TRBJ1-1	TGTGCCAGTAGTACCGGACAGCGGAAGAACACTGAAGCTTTCTTT	CASSTGQRKNTEAFF
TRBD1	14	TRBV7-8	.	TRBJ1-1	TGTGCCAGCAGCGCGGGACAGGGGACCACTGAAGCTTTCTTT	CASSAGQGTTEAFF
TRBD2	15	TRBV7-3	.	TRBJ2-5	TGTGCCAGCAGCCGCTCCGGGACTACCAAAGAGACCCAGTACTTC	CASSRSGTTKETQYF
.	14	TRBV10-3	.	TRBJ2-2	TGTGCCATCAGTCGGGACTCGGTGACCGGGGAGCTGTTTTTT	CAISRDSVTGELFF
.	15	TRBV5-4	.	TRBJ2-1	TGTGCCAGCAGCCAAACGGACACCGCCTACAATGAGCAGTTCTTC	CASSQTDTAYNEQFF
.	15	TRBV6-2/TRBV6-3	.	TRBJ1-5	TGTGCCAGCAGTTACGTGGGGGCTCCCAATCAGCCCCAGCATTTT	CASSYVGAPNQPQHF
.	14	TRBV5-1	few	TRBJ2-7	TGCGCCAGCAGCTTGGCAGGGTCCTCCTACGAGCAGTACTTC	CASSLAGSSYEQYF
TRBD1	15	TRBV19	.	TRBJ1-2	TGTGCCAGTAGTTCCAACAGGGGGAGAGACTATGGCTACACCTTC	CASSSNRGRDYGYTF
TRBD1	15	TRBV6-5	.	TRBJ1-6	TGTGCCAGCAGTTACGCGGGACAGTTCAATTCACCCCTCCACTTT	CASSYAGQFNSPLHF
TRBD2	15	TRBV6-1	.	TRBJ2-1	TGTGCCAGCAGTGAAATAGGACTAGCGGGGAATGAGCAGTTCTTC	CASSEIGLAGNEQFF
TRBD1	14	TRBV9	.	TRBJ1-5	TGTGCCAGCAGCGGCCGGGACAGCCCTCAGCCCCAGCATTTT	CASSGRDSPQPQHF
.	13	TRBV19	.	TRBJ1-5	TGTGCCAGTACCATCCGGGGGAATCAGCCCCAGCATTTT	CASTIRGNQPQHF
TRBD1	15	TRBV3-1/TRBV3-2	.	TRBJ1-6	TGTGCCAGCAGCCAAGCGGACAGGGCGAATTCACCCCTCCACTTT	CASSQADRANSPLHF
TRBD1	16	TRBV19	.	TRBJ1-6	TGTGCCAGTAGTATCAAATCCGGGCAGGGGGTCTCACCCCTCCACTTT	CASSIKSGQGVSPLHF
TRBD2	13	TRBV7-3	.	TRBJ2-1	TGTGCCAGCAGCTTTGGGGGGGAGAGGGAGCAGTTCTTC	CASSFGGEREQFF
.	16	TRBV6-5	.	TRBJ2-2	TGTGCCAGCAGTTACTCAGAGGACTCTCTCACTGGGGAGCTGTTTTTT	CASSYSEDSLTGELFF
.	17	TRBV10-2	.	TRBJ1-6	TGCGCCAGCAGAAACCCCGCCTCGACAGACCATAATTCACCCCTCCACTTT	CASRNPASTDHNSPLHF
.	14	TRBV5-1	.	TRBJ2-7	TGCGCCAGCAGCAGCGGACAGAACTTATACGAGCAGTACTTC	CASSSGQNLYEQYF
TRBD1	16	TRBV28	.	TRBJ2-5	TGTGCCAGCAGTTTATGGGGGACAGGGTTCCAAGAGACCCAGTACTTC	CASSLWGTGFQETQYF
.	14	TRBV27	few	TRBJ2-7	TGTGCCAGCAGTTTACGGGACACCTACTACGAGCAGTACTTC	CASSLRDTYYEQYF
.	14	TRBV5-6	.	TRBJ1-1	TGTGCCAGCAGCTTAGGACATTTGAACACTGAAGCTTTCTTT	CASSLGHLNTEAFF
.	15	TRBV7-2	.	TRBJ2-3	TGTGCCAGCAGCTTAGGGGCACCTAGCACAGATACGCAGTATTTT	CASSLGAPSTDTQYF
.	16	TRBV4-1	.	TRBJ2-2	TGCGCCAGCAGCCTACCGCGACTAACCCACGCCGGGGAGCTGTTTTTT	CASSLPRLTHAGELFF